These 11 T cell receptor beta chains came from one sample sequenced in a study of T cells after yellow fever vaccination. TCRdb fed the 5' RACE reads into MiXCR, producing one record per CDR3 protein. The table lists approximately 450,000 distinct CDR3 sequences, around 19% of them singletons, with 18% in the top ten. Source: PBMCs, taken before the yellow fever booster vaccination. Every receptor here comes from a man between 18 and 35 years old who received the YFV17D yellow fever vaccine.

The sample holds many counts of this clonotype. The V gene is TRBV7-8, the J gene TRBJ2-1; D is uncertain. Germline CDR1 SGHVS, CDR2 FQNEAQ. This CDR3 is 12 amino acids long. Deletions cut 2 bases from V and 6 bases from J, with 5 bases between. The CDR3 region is CASSLTGNEQFF. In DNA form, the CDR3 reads TGTGCCAGCAGCTTAACCGGCAATGAGCAGTTCTTC.

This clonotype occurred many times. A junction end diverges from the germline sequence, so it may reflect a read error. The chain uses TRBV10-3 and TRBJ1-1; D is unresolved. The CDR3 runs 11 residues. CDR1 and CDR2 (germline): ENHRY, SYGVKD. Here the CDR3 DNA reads TGTGCCATCCGTGAGAACACTGAAGCTTTCTTT. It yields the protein CAIRENTEAFF.

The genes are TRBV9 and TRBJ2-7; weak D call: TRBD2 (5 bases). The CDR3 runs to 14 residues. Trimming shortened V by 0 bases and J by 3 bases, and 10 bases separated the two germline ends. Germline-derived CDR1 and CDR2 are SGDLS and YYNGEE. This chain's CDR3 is CASSVASRNYEQYF. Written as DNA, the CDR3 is TGTGCCAGCAGCGTAGCTAGCAGGAACTACGAGCAGTACTTC. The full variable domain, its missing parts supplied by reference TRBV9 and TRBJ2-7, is DSGVTQTPKHLITATGQRVTLRCSPRSGDLSVYWYQQSLDQGLQFLIQYYNGEERAKGNILERFSAQQFPDLHSELNLSSLELGDSALYFCASSVASRNYEQYFGPGTRLTVT.

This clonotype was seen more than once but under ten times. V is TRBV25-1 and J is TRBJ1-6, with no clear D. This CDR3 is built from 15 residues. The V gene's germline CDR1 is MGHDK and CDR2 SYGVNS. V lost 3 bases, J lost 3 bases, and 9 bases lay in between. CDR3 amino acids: CASSEGSYYNSPLHF. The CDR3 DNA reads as TGTGCCAGCAGTGAGGGGAGCTACTATAATTCACCCCTCCACTTT.

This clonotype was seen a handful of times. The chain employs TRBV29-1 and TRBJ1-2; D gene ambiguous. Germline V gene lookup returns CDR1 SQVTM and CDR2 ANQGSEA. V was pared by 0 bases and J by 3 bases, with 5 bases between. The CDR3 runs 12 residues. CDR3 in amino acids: CSVEDGYYGYTF. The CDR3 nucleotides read TGCAGCGTTGAAGACGGATACTATGGCTACACCTTC.

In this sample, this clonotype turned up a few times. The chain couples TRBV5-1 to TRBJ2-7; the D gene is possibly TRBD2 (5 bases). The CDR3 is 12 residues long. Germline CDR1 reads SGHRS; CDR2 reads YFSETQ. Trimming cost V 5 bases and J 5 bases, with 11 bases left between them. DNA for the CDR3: TGCGCCAGCAGGGACGGGATCCACGAGCAGTACGTC. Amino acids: CASRDGIHEQYV.

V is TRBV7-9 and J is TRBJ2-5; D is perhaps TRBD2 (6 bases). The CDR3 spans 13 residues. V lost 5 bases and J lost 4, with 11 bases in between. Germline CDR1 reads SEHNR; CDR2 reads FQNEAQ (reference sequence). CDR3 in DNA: TGTGCCAGCAGCCGGCGGGACTTAGAGACCCAGTACTTC. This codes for CASSRRDLETQYF.

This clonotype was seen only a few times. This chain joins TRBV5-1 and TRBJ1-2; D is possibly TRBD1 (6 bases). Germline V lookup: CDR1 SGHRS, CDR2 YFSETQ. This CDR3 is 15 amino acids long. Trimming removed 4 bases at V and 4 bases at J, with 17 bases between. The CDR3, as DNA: TGCGCCAGCAGCACTGGACAGCCTGGGCGCTATGGCTACACCTTC. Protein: CASSTGQPGRYGYTF.

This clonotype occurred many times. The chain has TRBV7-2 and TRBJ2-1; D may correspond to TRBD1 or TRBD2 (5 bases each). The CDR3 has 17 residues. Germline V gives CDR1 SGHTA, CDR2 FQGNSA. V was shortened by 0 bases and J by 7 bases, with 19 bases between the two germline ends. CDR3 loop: CASSLAGTTVQGNEQFF. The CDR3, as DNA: TGTGCCAGCAGCTTAGCCGGGACCACGGTCCAGGGTAATGAGCAGTTCTTC.

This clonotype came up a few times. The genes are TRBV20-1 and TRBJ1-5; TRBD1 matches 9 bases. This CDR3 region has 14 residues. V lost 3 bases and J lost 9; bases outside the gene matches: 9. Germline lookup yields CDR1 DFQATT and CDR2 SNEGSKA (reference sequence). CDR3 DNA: TGCAGTGCTAGCCTGGGACAGGGCGACGGGCCCCAGCATTTT. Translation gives CSASLGQGDGPQHF.

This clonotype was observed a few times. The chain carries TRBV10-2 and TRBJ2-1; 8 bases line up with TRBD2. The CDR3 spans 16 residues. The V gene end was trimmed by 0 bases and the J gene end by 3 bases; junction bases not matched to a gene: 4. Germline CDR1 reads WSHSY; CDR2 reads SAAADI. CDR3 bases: TGCGCCAGCAGTGAGTCGGGCGGGGGGAACTACAATGAGCAGTTCTTC. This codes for CASSESGGGNYNEQFF.